This TCR beta chain was identified in a study of T cell responses to AZD1222 COVID-19 vaccine. Study-wide context: Pooled samples include second doses given at about 4 or 12 weeks.

Generated by immunoSEQ multiplex PCR, the TCRdb table keeps only in-frame clones and is missing some. The table has 130,000 or so clones, more than 85% seen once. As regards this clone: Its antigen is unknown.

Study-wide points: White British people made up most donors, females outnumbered males, and clonal diversity was possibly underestimated. Seropositive AZD1222 recipients at baseline numbered only five to seven. Samples come after the peak T cell response, not at day 14.

This sequence originates from an adult in good health. Sample: peripheral blood, taken on day 0 of AZD1222 vaccination.

The CDR3 nucleotides read TGTGCCAGCAGTTACTCAGGGGACAGGGGGCAAGACCTCCACTTT. This gives the protein CASSYSGDRGQDLHF. This chain links TRBV6-6 with TRBJ1-6; 12 nucleotides align to TRBD1. This CDR3 contains 15 residues. The V segment lost 0 bases and the J segment 15 bases; nucleotides outside the gene matches: 6. In germline, CDR1 is MNHNY, CDR2 SVGAGI (reference sequence).